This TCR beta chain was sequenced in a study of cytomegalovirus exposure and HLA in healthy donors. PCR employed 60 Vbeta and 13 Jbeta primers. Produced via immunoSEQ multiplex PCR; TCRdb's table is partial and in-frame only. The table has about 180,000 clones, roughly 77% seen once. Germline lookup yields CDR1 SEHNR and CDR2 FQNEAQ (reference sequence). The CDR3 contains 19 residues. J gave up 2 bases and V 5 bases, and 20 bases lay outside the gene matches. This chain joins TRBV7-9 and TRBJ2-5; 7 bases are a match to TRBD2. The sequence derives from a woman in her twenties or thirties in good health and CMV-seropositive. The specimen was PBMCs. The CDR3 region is CASSPRFGLVAGDQETQYF. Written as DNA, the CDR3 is TGTGCCAGCAGCCCCCGGTTCGGTTTGGTCGCGGGGGATCAAGAGACCCAGTACTTC.